These T cell receptor beta chains were read from a single sample in a study of blood T cell repertoires in COVID-19. Profiled with immunoSEQ multiplex PCR; TCRdb holds only in-frame clones, not every one. The table lists some 260,000 clones, about 80% of them singletons. Material for sequencing was peripheral blood. These receptors originate from an elderly woman with acute or convalescent COVID-19. Both conserved end residues are part of each CDR3. Fields, in order: clone size, V gene, J gene, D gene, CDR3 DNA, CDR3 protein. The D gene is left open where the match is weak. Size tells how often a clone was seen (once, few, many) or the class of an expanded clone, and some rows leave it out.

-	TRBV5-5	TRBJ2-7	TRBD1	TGTGCCAGCAGCTTCGACAGGGGGATCCACGAGCAGTACTTC	CASSFDRGIHEQYF
-	TRBV5-6	TRBJ2-7	TRBD1	TGTGCCAGCAGCTTGCCGGGACAGGGGGCCTACGAGCAGTACTTC	CASSLPGQGAYEQYF
once	TRBV7-2	TRBJ1-2	-	TGTGCCAGCAGCTTTTTTCCGGGGGGGGGCTATGGCTACACCTTC	CASSFFPGGGYGYTF
once	TRBV5-1	TRBJ2-1	TRBD2	TGCGCCAGCACTCCGAGCGGGGGCTCCTACAATGAGCAGTTCTTC	CASTPSGGSYNEQFF
-	TRBV9	TRBJ1-1	-	TGTGCCAGCAGCGTAGGGGATACAGGGCGTAGGACTGAAGCTTTCTTT	CASSVGDTGRRTEAFF
-	TRBV5-8	TRBJ2-1	-	TGTGCCAGCAGCCTACCATCACAGGGAGGGGAGCAGTTCTTC	CASSLPSQGGEQFF
-	TRBV18	TRBJ2-1	-	TGTGCCAGCTCACCAGGGGGGAATGAGCAGTTCTTC	CASSPGGNEQFF
-	TRBV21-1	TRBJ1-3	-	TGTGCCAGCAGCACCCGGCCCGCGGGTTCTGGTGGAAACACCATATATTTT	CASSTRPAGSGGNTIYF
once	TRBV6-2/TRBV6-3	TRBJ1-2	-	TGTGCCAGCAGTTATCTTCGCGGGAAGTTTAACTATGGCTACACCTTC	CASSYLRGKFNYGYTF
-	TRBV9	TRBJ2-5	-	TGTGCCAGCAGCCCACGGGACGGGACACAAGAGACCCAGTACTTC	CASSPRDGTQETQYF
-	TRBV20-1	TRBJ1-3	TRBD1	TGCAGTGCTAGAGACGCGTTACAGGGGGGTTTT	CSARDALQGGF
once	TRBV7-9	TRBJ1-1	-	TGTGCCAGCAGCTTAGGGGCTAACACTGAAGCTTTCTTT	CASSLGANTEAFF
once	TRBV29-1	TRBJ1-2	-	TGCAGCGTTGAAAGAGCGGCGGCGAACTATGGCTACACCTTC	CSVERAAANYGYTF
-	TRBV6-5	TRBJ1-2	-	TGTGCCAGCACGTCCGGGTTCTCTGATGGCTACACCTTC	CASTSGFSDGYTF
-	TRBV30	TRBJ1-1	TRBD1	TGTGCCTGGAGTCACCGACGGACAGGGTTCAGTAACACTGAAGCTTTCTTT	CAWSHRRTGFSNTEAFF
-	TRBV5-5	TRBJ2-1	TRBD2	TGTGCCAGCAGCTCGATAGTACTAGCGGGAGGGGGGAATGAGCAGTTCTTC	CASSSIVLAGGGNEQFF
few	TRBV9	TRBJ1-2	TRBD1	TGTGCCAGCAGCCCATTTCTCGGGACAGGGGAAGGCTACACCTTC	CASSPFLGTGEGYTF